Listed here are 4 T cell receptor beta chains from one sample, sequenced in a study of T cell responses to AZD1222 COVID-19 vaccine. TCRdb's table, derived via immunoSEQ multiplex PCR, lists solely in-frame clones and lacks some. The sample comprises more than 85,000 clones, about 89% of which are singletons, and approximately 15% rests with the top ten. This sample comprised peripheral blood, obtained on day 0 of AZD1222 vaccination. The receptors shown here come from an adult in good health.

The CDR3 protein is CAIKTRESAGGQFF. For the CDR3, the DNA is TGTGCCATCAAAACGCGGGAGAGTGCAGGAGGGCAGTTCTTC. This chain links TRBV10-3 with TRBJ2-1; 7 bases line up with TRBD2. Germline lookup yields CDR1 ENHRY and CDR2 SYGVKD. V was pared by 7 bases and J by 12 bases, with 15 bases of the junction left unmatched. This CDR3 is 14 amino acids long.

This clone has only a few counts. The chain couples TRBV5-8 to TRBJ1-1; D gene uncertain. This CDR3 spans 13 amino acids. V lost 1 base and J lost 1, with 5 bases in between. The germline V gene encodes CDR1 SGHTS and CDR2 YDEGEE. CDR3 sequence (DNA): TGTGCCAGCAGCTTGCCCCAGAACACTGAAGCTTTCTTT. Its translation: CASSLPQNTEAFF.

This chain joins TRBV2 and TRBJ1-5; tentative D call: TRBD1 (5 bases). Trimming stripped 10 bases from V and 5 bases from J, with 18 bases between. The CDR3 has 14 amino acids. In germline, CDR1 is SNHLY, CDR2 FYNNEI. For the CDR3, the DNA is TGTGCCACCGGACGGGACGGCCAAGATCAGCCCCAGCATTTT. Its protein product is CATGRDGQDQPQHF.

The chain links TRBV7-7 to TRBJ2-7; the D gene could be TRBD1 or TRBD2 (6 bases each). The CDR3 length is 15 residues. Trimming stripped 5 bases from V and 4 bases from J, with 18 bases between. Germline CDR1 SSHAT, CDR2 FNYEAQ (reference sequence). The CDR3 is CASSPSRGPGYEQYF. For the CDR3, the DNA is TGTGCCAGCAGCCCCAGCCGGGGGCCAGGGTACGAGCAGTACTTC.